The sequence of this T cell receptor beta chain was determined in a study of T cell responses to AZD1222 COVID-19 vaccine. Broader study findings: Two AZD1222 doses significantly raised spike-specific TCR breadth and depth over controls.

Points on this clone: Its antigen is not known.

The data were produced by immunoSEQ multiplex PCR, yet TCRdb's version contains in-frame clones alone and is incomplete. The repertoire holds some 110,000 clones, 88% seen once, with around 4% in the top ten. Germline V gene data show CDR1 as MGHRA and CDR2 as YSYEKL. The V gene lost 2 bases and the J gene lost 3 bases, with 14 bases spanning the gap. The CDR3 loop spans 17 amino acids. This receptor was identified in an adult who received the AZD1222 COVID-19 vaccine. This sample comprised peripheral blood, obtained 28 days after the second AZD1222 dose. The V and J genes are TRBV4-1 and TRBJ2-6, with D possibly TRBD1 on 5 matching bases. The CDR3 sequence: CASSQYTTVVGANVLTF. The CDR3 nucleotides are TGCGCCAGCAGCCAATACACGACAGTGGTTGGGGCCAACGTCCTGACTTTC.